This is a list of T cell receptor beta chains from one sample in a study of vaccination and CD4 T cells after COVID-19. Their antigen targets remain unknown. One entry per CDR3 protein results from TCRdb running MiXCR on the PCR reads. The repertoire holds about 16,000 distinct CDR3 sequences, around half seen once, with 10% to 15% in the top ten. The sequencing sample was made of CD4+ T cells from blood, cultured in vitro. Receptor source: a human donor who had recovered from COVID-19. Each CDR3 is given with its conserved first and last residue. D genes are given only for firm matches. Size tells how often a clone was seen (once, few, many) or the class of an expanded clone, and some rows leave it out.

v_gene: TRBV30
d_gene: .
j_gene: TRBJ1-2
abundance: medium-sized
CDR3aa: CAWSVTNYGYTF
CDR3nt: TGTGCCTGGAGTGTGACTAACTATGGCTACACCTTC

v_gene: TRBV20-1
d_gene: .
j_gene: TRBJ2-5
abundance: .
CDR3aa: CSAQDQETQYF
CDR3nt: TGCAGTGCGCAGGACCAAGAGACCCAGTACTTC

v_gene: TRBV7-2
d_gene: .
j_gene: TRBJ2-1
abundance: .
CDR3aa: CASSFSGSYNEQFF
CDR3nt: TGTGCCAGCAGCTTTAGCGGCTCCTACAATGAGCAGTTCTTC

v_gene: TRBV6-1
d_gene: TRBD2
j_gene: TRBJ2-3
abundance: few
CDR3aa: CASSQGLGTDTQYF
CDR3nt: TGTGCCAGCAGTCAGGGACTAGGCACAGATACGCAGTATTTT

v_gene: TRBV20-1
d_gene: .
j_gene: TRBJ1-3
abundance: .
CDR3aa: CSSSFGNTIYF
CDR3nt: TGCAGTTCATCTTTTGGGAACACCATATATTTT

v_gene: TRBV5-1
d_gene: .
j_gene: TRBJ1-6
abundance: .
CDR3aa: CASSLEGTVNSPLHF
CDR3nt: TGCGCCAGCAGCTTGGAAGGGACGGTCAATTCACCCCTCCACTTT

v_gene: TRBV12-3/TRBV12-4
d_gene: TRBD2
j_gene: TRBJ2-2
abundance: .
CDR3aa: CASRLTSGGIGELFF
CDR3nt: TGTGCCAGCCGACTTACTAGCGGGGGTATCGGGGAGCTGTTTTTT

v_gene: TRBV19
d_gene: TRBD1
j_gene: TRBJ1-5
abundance: .
CDR3aa: CASSSGQGGLGNQPQHF
CDR3nt: TGTGCCAGTAGCTCTGGGCAGGGGGGGCTGGGCAATCAGCCCCAGCATTTT

v_gene: TRBV10-1
d_gene: .
j_gene: TRBJ2-3
abundance: once
CDR3aa: CAIGGDPF
CDR3nt: TGCGCCATTGGCGGGGATCCTTTT

v_gene: TRBV20-1
d_gene: .
j_gene: TRBJ2-3
abundance: .
CDR3aa: CSARWGGPDTQYF
CDR3nt: TGCAGTGCCCGGTGGGGGGGGCCAGATACGCAGTATTTT

v_gene: TRBV7-8
d_gene: .
j_gene: TRBJ1-4
abundance: .
CDR3aa: CASSLAATTNEKLFF
CDR3nt: TGTGCCAGCAGCTTAGCGGCTACAACTAATGAAAAACTGTTTTTT

v_gene: TRBV12-3/TRBV12-4
d_gene: TRBD1
j_gene: TRBJ2-7
abundance: .
CDR3aa: CASREQGWRVYEQYF
CDR3nt: TGTGCCAGCAGGGAACAGGGGTGGAGAGTCTACGAGCAGTACTTC

v_gene: TRBV28
d_gene: TRBD1
j_gene: TRBJ2-2
abundance: .
CDR3aa: CASRQGIHTGELFF
CDR3nt: TGTGCCAGCAGACAGGGGATTCACACCGGGGAGCTGTTTTTT

v_gene: TRBV10-3
d_gene: .
j_gene: TRBJ2-3
abundance: .
CDR3aa: CAIRGGGLGTDTQYF
CDR3nt: TGTGCCATCAGGGGTGGGGGCCTCGGCACAGATACGCAGTATTTT

v_gene: TRBV11-2
d_gene: .
j_gene: TRBJ1-1
abundance: few
CDR3aa: CASTKLGESMNTEAFF
CDR3nt: TGTGCCAGCACCAAACTTGGCGAGAGCATGAACACTGAAGCTTTCTTT

v_gene: TRBV6-2/TRBV6-3
d_gene: .
j_gene: TRBJ2-7
abundance: few
CDR3aa: CASSFSLFGAGYEQYF
CDR3nt: TGTGCCAGCAGTTTTTCCTTGTTCGGGGCGGGCTACGAGCAGTACTTC

v_gene: TRBV6-5
d_gene: .
j_gene: TRBJ1-5
abundance: once
CDR3aa: CASSFSLGAGNQPQHF
CDR3nt: TGTGCCAGCAGTTTTAGTCTGGGGGCTGGCAATCAGCCCCAGCATTTT

v_gene: TRBV7-7
d_gene: .
j_gene: TRBJ2-5
abundance: .
CDR3aa: CASSLAPGVGETQYF
CDR3nt: TGTGCTAGCAGCTTAGCGCCAGGGGTAGGGGAGACCCAGTACTTC

v_gene: TRBV5-4
d_gene: .
j_gene: TRBJ2-2
abundance: .
CDR3aa: CASSLGLQRNFTGELFF
CDR3nt: TGTGCCAGCAGCTTGGGGCTCCAACGTAATTTCACCGGGGAGCTGTTTTTT

v_gene: TRBV7-2
d_gene: .
j_gene: TRBJ2-7
abundance: .
CDR3aa: CASSLMAQGSSYEQYF
CDR3nt: TGTGCCAGCAGCTTAATGGCGCAGGGATCCTCCTACGAGCAGTACTTC

v_gene: TRBV6-5
d_gene: TRBD2
j_gene: TRBJ2-3
abundance: .
CDR3aa: CASSSSSLWAGAADTQYF
CDR3nt: TGTGCCAGCAGTTCCTCATCGCTTTGGGCGGGAGCAGCAGATACGCAGTATTTT

v_gene: TRBV25-1
d_gene: .
j_gene: TRBJ1-2
abundance: .
CDR3aa: CASSAFGTEYGYTF
CDR3nt: TGTGCCAGCAGTGCCTTTGGGACGGAATATGGCTACACCTTC

v_gene: TRBV19
d_gene: .
j_gene: TRBJ2-3
abundance: .
CDR3aa: CASSLRPGPTDTQYF
CDR3nt: TGTGCCAGTAGTTTACGACCCGGCCCGACAGATACGCAGTATTTT

v_gene: TRBV4-3
d_gene: TRBD1
j_gene: TRBJ2-5
abundance: .
CDR3aa: CASSQGTGGETQYF
CDR3nt: TGCGCCAGCAGCCAAGGGACAGGGGGCGAGACCCAGTACTTC

v_gene: TRBV6-2/TRBV6-3
d_gene: .
j_gene: TRBJ1-1
abundance: .
CDR3aa: CASSYNVNTEAFF
CDR3nt: TGTGCCAGCAGTTACAATGTGAACACTGAAGCTTTCTTT

v_gene: TRBV6-2/TRBV6-3
d_gene: .
j_gene: TRBJ2-1
abundance: .
CDR3aa: CASTPTKSSYNEQFF
CDR3nt: TGTGCCAGCACCCCGACGAAGAGCTCCTACAATGAGCAGTTCTTC

v_gene: TRBV5-6
d_gene: .
j_gene: TRBJ1-2
abundance: few
CDR3aa: CASSAKGRSYGYTF
CDR3nt: TGTGCCAGCAGCGCGAAGGGACGGAGCTATGGCTACACCTTC

v_gene: TRBV11-3
d_gene: .
j_gene: TRBJ2-5
abundance: .
CDR3aa: CASSLVGVGQTQYF
CDR3nt: TGTGCCAGCAGCTTAGTCGGGGTGGGACAGACCCAGTACTTC

v_gene: TRBV28
d_gene: .
j_gene: TRBJ2-7
abundance: .
CDR3aa: CASSLADSISYEQYF
CDR3nt: TGTGCCAGCAGTTTAGCGGACAGCATCTCCTACGAGCAGTACTTC

v_gene: TRBV20-1
d_gene: TRBD2
j_gene: TRBJ2-2
abundance: few
CDR3aa: CSAREGLAGTGELFF
CDR3nt: TGCAGTGCTAGGGAGGGACTAGCGGGTACCGGGGAGCTGTTTTTT

v_gene: TRBV20-1
d_gene: .
j_gene: TRBJ1-2
abundance: .
CDR3aa: CSARDDRYGYTF
CDR3nt: TGCAGTGCTAGAGATGACCGTTATGGCTACACCTTC

v_gene: TRBV19
d_gene: TRBD1
j_gene: TRBJ1-1
abundance: few
CDR3aa: CASGQGANTEAFF
CDR3nt: TGTGCCAGTGGACAGGGGGCGAACACTGAAGCTTTCTTT

v_gene: TRBV6-5
d_gene: TRBD1
j_gene: TRBJ2-2
abundance: few
CDR3aa: CASSSHRGNTGELFF
CDR3nt: TGTGCCAGCAGTTCTCACAGGGGGAACACCGGGGAGCTGTTTTTT

v_gene: TRBV14
d_gene: .
j_gene: TRBJ1-2
abundance: few
CDR3aa: CASSQGGYGYTF
CDR3nt: TGTGCCAGCAGCCAAGGGGGCTATGGCTACACCTTC

v_gene: TRBV7-9
d_gene: .
j_gene: TRBJ2-3
abundance: .
CDR3aa: CASSYLPDTQYF
CDR3nt: TGTGCCAGCAGCTATCTCCCAGATACGCAGTATTTT

v_gene: TRBV29-1
d_gene: .
j_gene: TRBJ1-5
abundance: .
CDR3aa: CSAGTLHDNQPQHF
CDR3nt: TGCAGCGCTGGAACACTCCACGACAATCAGCCCCAGCATTTT

v_gene: TRBV19
d_gene: TRBD2
j_gene: TRBJ2-5
abundance: .
CDR3aa: CASSPGLAGGETQYF
CDR3nt: TGTGCCAGTAGCCCCGGACTAGCGGGAGGTGAGACCCAGTACTTC

v_gene: TRBV20-1
d_gene: .
j_gene: TRBJ1-5
abundance: .
CDR3aa: CSGRGGGNQPQHF
CDR3nt: TGCAGTGGGAGAGGTGGGGGCAATCAGCCCCAGCATTTT

v_gene: TRBV7-6
d_gene: .
j_gene: TRBJ1-6
abundance: few
CDR3aa: CASSLARNSPLHF
CDR3nt: TGTGCCAGCAGCTTAGCACGGAATTCACCCCTCCACTTT

v_gene: TRBV12-3/TRBV12-4
d_gene: .
j_gene: TRBJ2-3
abundance: .
CDR3aa: CASSLRDTQYF
CDR3nt: TGTGCCAGCAGTCTACGGGATACGCAGTATTTT

v_gene: TRBV2
d_gene: .
j_gene: TRBJ1-5
abundance: few
CDR3aa: CATNGQGRFQPQHF
CDR3nt: TGTGCCACCAACGGGCAGGGTAGGTTTCAGCCCCAGCATTTT

v_gene: TRBV27
d_gene: .
j_gene: TRBJ2-3
abundance: .
CDR3aa: CASSSLTGADTQYF
CDR3nt: TGTGCCAGCAGTTCTTTGACGGGAGCAGATACGCAGTATTTT

v_gene: TRBV20-1
d_gene: TRBD1
j_gene: TRBJ1-2
abundance: few
CDR3aa: CSARGTGVHYGYTF
CDR3nt: TGCAGTGCTAGGGGGACAGGGGTTCACTATGGCTACACCTTC

v_gene: TRBV19
d_gene: .
j_gene: TRBJ1-6
abundance: .
CDR3aa: CASSIGPYNSPLHF
CDR3nt: TGTGCCAGTAGCATCGGACCTTATAATTCACCCCTCCACTTT

v_gene: TRBV27
d_gene: .
j_gene: TRBJ2-7
abundance: few
CDR3aa: CASSLLGVGGEQYF
CDR3nt: TGTGCCAGCAGTTTATTAGGGGTGGGGGGCGAGCAGTACTTC

v_gene: TRBV7-8
d_gene: .
j_gene: TRBJ1-1
abundance: few
CDR3aa: CASSRRGRGTEAFF
CDR3nt: TGTGCCAGCAGCCGTCGGGGGCGCGGCACTGAAGCTTTCTTT

v_gene: TRBV10-3
d_gene: .
j_gene: TRBJ1-2
abundance: .
CDR3aa: CAITSVEGGSGYTF
CDR3nt: TGTGCCATCACCTCCGTGGAGGGTGGAAGTGGCTACACCTTC

v_gene: TRBV6-5
d_gene: .
j_gene: TRBJ2-2
abundance: few
CDR3aa: CASSYRGGELFF
CDR3nt: TGTGCCAGCAGTTACAGGGGCGGGGAGCTGTTTTTT

v_gene: TRBV4-3
d_gene: .
j_gene: TRBJ2-4
abundance: .
CDR3aa: CASSQDVAENIQYF
CDR3nt: TGCGCCAGCAGCCAAGACGTGGCGGAAAACATTCAGTACTTC

v_gene: TRBV7-8
d_gene: .
j_gene: TRBJ2-3
abundance: .
CDR3aa: CASSLSPSRTDTQYF
CDR3nt: TGTGCCAGCAGCTTAAGTCCTAGTCGAACAGATACGCAGTATTTT

v_gene: TRBV6-4
d_gene: .
j_gene: TRBJ1-2
abundance: few
CDR3aa: CASSRAEGIGGYTF
CDR3nt: TGTGCCAGCAGCCGGGCGGAGGGGATTGGTGGCTACACCTTC

v_gene: TRBV7-2
d_gene: TRBD2
j_gene: TRBJ2-7
abundance: .
CDR3aa: CASRPGLAGDSEQYF
CDR3nt: TGTGCCAGCAGACCCGGACTAGCGGGAGATAGCGAGCAGTACTTC

v_gene: TRBV11-3
d_gene: TRBD1
j_gene: TRBJ2-2
abundance: .
CDR3aa: CASKTGGGELFF
CDR3nt: TGTGCCAGCAAGACAGGGGGCGGGGAGCTGTTTTTT

v_gene: TRBV7-8
d_gene: TRBD1
j_gene: TRBJ1-2
abundance: .
CDR3aa: CASSSGGGLRGYTF
CDR3nt: TGTGCCAGCAGCTCAGGGGGGGGATTGAGGGGCTACACCTTC

v_gene: TRBV4-2
d_gene: TRBD1
j_gene: TRBJ1-1
abundance: few
CDR3aa: CASSRSGTGGTEAFF
CDR3nt: TGTGCCAGCAGCCGAAGTGGGACAGGGGGCACTGAAGCTTTCTTT

v_gene: TRBV6-1
d_gene: TRBD1
j_gene: TRBJ1-6
abundance: few
CDR3aa: CASSRQGDSSPLHF
CDR3nt: TGTGCCAGCAGTCGGCAGGGGGATAGTTCACCCCTCCACTTT

v_gene: TRBV7-9
d_gene: .
j_gene: TRBJ2-3
abundance: few
CDR3aa: CASSLGGADHTQYF
CDR3nt: TGTGCCAGCAGCTTAGGGGGGGCCGATCATACGCAGTATTTT